The 12 T cell receptor beta chains listed next were all sequenced from one sample in a study of blood T cell repertoires in COVID-19. Clones were read by immunoSEQ multiplex PCR, and TCRdb kept only the in-frame ones, dropping some. The sample has about 170,000 clones; approximately 86% are singletons. The sample consisted of peripheral blood. Receptors originate from an elderly woman with COVID-19, enrolled during active disease.

The chain is built from TRBV5-1 and TRBJ1-1; the D gene is possibly TRBD1 (5 bases). The CDR3 length is 15 residues. Germline V CDR1 and CDR2: SGHRS, YFSETQ. The ends were cut back, 4 bases at V and 5 bases at J, with 18 bases in the middle. CDR3 DNA sequence: TGCGCCAGCAGCCCTCCGGGAGCCGGGGGGACTGAAGCTTTCTTT. This codes for CASSPPGAGGTEAFF.

The chain has TRBV6-6 and TRBJ2-7; D perhaps matches TRBD1 (6 bases). Germline CDR1 is MNHNY and CDR2 is SVGAGI (reference sequence). V was shortened by 2 bases and J by 2 bases, with 10 bases between the two germline ends. The CDR3 extends over 14 amino acids. The CDR3 sequence: CASSYNQGTYEQYF. The DNA of the CDR3 is TGTGCCAGCAGTTACAACCAGGGGACCTACGAGCAGTACTTC.

V and J are TRBV10-3 and TRBJ2-1; TRBD1 matches 8 bases. J gave up 2 bases and V 6 bases, and 9 bases lay outside the gene matches. Germline CDR1 reads ENHRY; CDR2 reads SYGVKD. The CDR3 loop spans 16 amino acids. CDR3 nucleotide sequence: TGTGCCATCAGAGGACAGGGACTGCCTCCCTACAATGAGCAGTTCTTC. This codes for CAIRGQGLPPYNEQFF.

The chain recombines TRBV28 with TRBJ1-6, with TRBD1 as a possible D gene (5 bases). The CDR3 sequence is 14 residues long. Looked up from germline, CDR1 is MDHEN and CDR2 is SYDVKM. The V end lost 6 bases, the J end lost 11 bases, and 17 bases lay between the germline ends. CDR3 residues: CASRNAGVPAPLHF. The CDR3 bases are TGTGCCAGCAGGAATGCGGGGGTGCCGGCACCCCTCCACTTT.

V and J are TRBV3-1 (or the pseudogene TRBV3-2) and TRBJ1-4, with 9 bases lining up with TRBD1. The CDR3 has 15 residues. CDR1 is LGHDT, CDR2 YNNKEL, per germline (reference sequence). V lost 3 bases to trimming and J lost 7 bases; unmatched junction nucleotides: 6. The CDR3 region is CASSHTGTGSEKLFF. CDR3 coding DNA: TGTGCCAGCAGCCACACCGGGACAGGGAGTGAAAAACTGTTTTTT.

The rearrangement links TRBV6-2 or TRBV6-3 to TRBJ2-1, with no clear D. The CDR3 contains 17 residues. The V gene lost 2 bases and the J gene lost 2 bases, with 16 bases spanning the gap. The germline gives CDR1 MNHEY, CDR2 SVGEGT. The CDR3 sequence is CASSYPPLSTPYNEQFF. DNA for the CDR3: TGTGCCAGCAGTTACCCCCCCTTGAGCACTCCCTACAATGAGCAGTTCTTC.

This chain's CDR3 is CASRPGTSGPNEQFF. The CDR3 coding sequence is TGTGCCAGCAGGCCCGGGACTAGCGGCCCCAATGAGCAGTTCTTC. The chain carries TRBV5-4 and TRBJ2-1, with 11 nucleotides matching TRBD2. V gave up 5 bases and J gave up 6 bases; unmatched junction bases: 7. The germline V gene has CDR1 SGHNT and CDR2 YYREEE (reference sequence). The CDR3 loop spans 15 amino acids.

This chain connects TRBV7-2 to TRBJ1-2, with D uncertain. This CDR3 has 15 amino acids. Germline-derived CDR1 and CDR2 are SGHTA and FQGNSA. Trimming stripped 1 base from V and 8 bases from J, with 17 bases between. The CDR3 spells CASSLGGRGREGYTF. The CDR3, as DNA: TGTGCCAGCAGCTTAGGAGGGAGAGGAAGAGAGGGCTACACCTTC.

Here the CDR3 DNA reads TGTGCCAGCAGCTTACTCGTTAGTGTGTCTAGCGGGAGGGCCGGCGACAATGAGCAGTTCTTC. This encodes CASSLLVSVSSGRAGDNEQFF. The chain couples TRBV7-8 to TRBJ2-1; 12 bases are a match to TRBD2. V was pared by 2 bases and J by 5 bases, with 19 bases of the junction left unmatched. This CDR3 is 21 amino acids long. Germline-derived CDR1 and CDR2 are SGHVS and FQNEAQ.

The chain is built from TRBV6-5 and TRBJ2-7; possible D gene TRBD2, 6 bases. CDR1 is MNHEY, CDR2 SVGAGI, per germline. Trimming pared 6 bases from V and 7 bases from J, leaving 10 bases between. The CDR3 is 11 residues long. The CDR3 loop is CASRDYWEQYF. In DNA form, the CDR3 reads TGTGCCAGCAGGGACTACTGGGAGCAGTACTTC.

The chain combines TRBV2 with TRBJ1-1, with D perhaps matching TRBD1 (6 bases). The CDR3 spans 13 residues. CDR1 and CDR2 (germline): SNHLY, FYNNEI. Trimming took 5 bases from V and 1 from J, leaving 8 bases between them. The CDR3 region has the DNA TGTGCCAGCAGTCAACAGGGGAACACTGAAGCTTTCTTT. Translation gives CASSQQGNTEAFF.

The chain is built from TRBV19 and TRBJ1-5; D may be TRBD1 (6 bases). There are 15 residues in the CDR3. The germline gives CDR1 LNHDA, CDR2 SQIVND (reference sequence). Between the trimmed V and J ends, which lost 6 bases and 2 bases, there was a span of 14 bases. DNA of the CDR3: TGTGCCAGTAGCTATCAGGGGAGAGGCAATCAGCCCCAGCATTTT. It yields the protein CASSYQGRGNQPQHF.